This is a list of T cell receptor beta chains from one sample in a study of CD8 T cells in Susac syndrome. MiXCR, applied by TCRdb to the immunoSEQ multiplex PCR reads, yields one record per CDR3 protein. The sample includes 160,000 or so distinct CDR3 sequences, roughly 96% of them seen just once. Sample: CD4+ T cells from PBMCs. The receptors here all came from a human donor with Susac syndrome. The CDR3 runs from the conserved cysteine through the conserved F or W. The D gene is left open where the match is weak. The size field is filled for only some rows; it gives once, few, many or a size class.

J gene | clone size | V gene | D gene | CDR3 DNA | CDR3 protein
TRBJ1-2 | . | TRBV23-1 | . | TGCGCCAGCAGACAGGGACCGAACTATGGCTACACCTTC | CASRQGPNYGYTF
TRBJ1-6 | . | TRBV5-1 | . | TGCGCCAGCAGCTTGGTTGGGCAGGGGTACGGTTCACCCCTCCACTTT | CASSLVGQGYGSPLHF
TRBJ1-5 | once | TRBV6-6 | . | TGTGCCAGCAGGGATCCCTATAGCAATCAGCCCCAGCATTTT | CASRDPYSNQPQHF
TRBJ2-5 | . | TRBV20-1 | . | TGCAGTGCTATACCGACAGGGAGGGAAGAGACCCAGTACTTC | CSAIPTGREETQYF
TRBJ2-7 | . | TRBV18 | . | TGTGCCAGCTCACCAGCCGGGACGGCAGACTACGAGCAGTACTTC | CASSPAGTADYEQYF
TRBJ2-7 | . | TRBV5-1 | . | TGCGCCAGCAGCGCGACGGTCGCCTACGAGCAGTACTTC | CASSATVAYEQYF
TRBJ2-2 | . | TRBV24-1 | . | TGTGCCACCAGTGCTCGCCCGGGGCGGCTGAACACCGGGGAGCTGTTTTTT | CATSARPGRLNTGELFF
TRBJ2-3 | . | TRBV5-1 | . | TGCGCCAGCACCGGCCTCTATCCAGATACGCAGTATTTT | CASTGLYPDTQYF
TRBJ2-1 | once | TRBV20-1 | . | TGCAGTGCAGACCCGCGGTCTGAGCAGTTCTTC | CSADPRSEQFF
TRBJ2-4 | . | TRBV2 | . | TGTGCCAGCAATGAGGGAGTAGCCAAAAACATTCAGTACTTC | CASNEGVAKNIQYF
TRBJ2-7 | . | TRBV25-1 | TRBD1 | TGTGCCAGCAGGGGGGACAGAGGTGTGGAGCAGTACTTC | CASRGDRGVEQYF
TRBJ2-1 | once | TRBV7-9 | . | TGTGCCAGCAGCTTCGAACAGGGAAGCAATGAGCAGTTCTTC | CASSFEQGSNEQFF
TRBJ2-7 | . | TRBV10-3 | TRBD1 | TGTGCCATCAGTGAGTCTTGGGACAGGGTCTCCGAGCAGTACTTC | CAISESWDRVSEQYF
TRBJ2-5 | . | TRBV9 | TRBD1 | TGTGCCAGCGCACCCCCCACAGGGGGGCAAGAGACCCAGTACTTC | CASAPPTGGQETQYF
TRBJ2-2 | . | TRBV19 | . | TGTGCCAGTAAGGTGGTTAGCTCGAACACCGGGGAGCTGTTTTTT | CASKVVSSNTGELFF
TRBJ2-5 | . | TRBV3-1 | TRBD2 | TGTGCCAGCAGCCGTTCGGGAGGCGGGGGTCAAGAGACCCAGTACTTC | CASSRSGGGGQETQYF
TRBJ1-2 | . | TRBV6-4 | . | TGTGCCTGCAACGTGCCTTACGGCTACACCTTC | CACNVPYGYTF
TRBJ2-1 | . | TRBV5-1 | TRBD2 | TGCGCCAGCAGCTTGAAGGTTAGCGGGGAGTACAATGAGCAGTTCTTC | CASSLKVSGEYNEQFF
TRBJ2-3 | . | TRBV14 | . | TGTGCCAGCAGCCCACGGTTGGGGGCAGATACGCAGTATTTT | CASSPRLGADTQYF
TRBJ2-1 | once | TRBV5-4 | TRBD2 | TGTGCCAGCAGGACTCTGAAGCGGGGGGCCTACAATGAGCAGTTCTTC | CASRTLKRGAYNEQFF
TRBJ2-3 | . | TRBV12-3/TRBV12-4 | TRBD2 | TGTGCCAGCAGACCCTCCGGGGGGAACCTAATGGGGCAGTATTTT | CASRPSGGNLMGQYF
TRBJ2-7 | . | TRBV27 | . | TGTGCCAGCAGTTTCGGGACCTTCTACGAGCAGTACTTC | CASSFGTFYEQYF
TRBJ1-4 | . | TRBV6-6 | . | TGTGCCAGCGCCAAAGGAGACAGGCTCAATGAAAAACTGTTTTTT | CASAKGDRLNEKLFF
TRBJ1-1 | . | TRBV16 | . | TGTGCCAGCAGCCAATCCCCCCGGGGTCGAGCTTTCTTT | CASSQSPRGRAFF
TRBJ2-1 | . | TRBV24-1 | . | TGTGCCACCATGGCGGACAATGAGCAGTTCTTC | CATMADNEQFF
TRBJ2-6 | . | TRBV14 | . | TGTGCCAGCACCCGAGGGGGGAACTCTGGGGCCAACGTCCTGACTTTC | CASTRGGNSGANVLTF
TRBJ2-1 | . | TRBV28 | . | TGTGCCAGCAGGAGTTGGATGGATGAGCAGTTCTTC | CASRSWMDEQFF
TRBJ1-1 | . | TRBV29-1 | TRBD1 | TGCAGCACAGGGGGAGGGATGAACACTGAAGCTTTCTTT | CSTGGGMNTEAFF
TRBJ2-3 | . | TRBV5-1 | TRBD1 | TGCGCCAGCAGAGTGGGACAGGTAACAGATACGCAGTATTTT | CASRVGQVTDTQYF
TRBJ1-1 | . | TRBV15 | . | TGTGCCACCAGCAGTGGGATCATGAACACTGAAGCTTTCTTT | CATSSGIMNTEAFF
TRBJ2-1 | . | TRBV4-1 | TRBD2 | TGCGCCAGCAGCCAAGCGGGAGCGGGGGACAATGAGCAGTTCTTC | CASSQAGAGDNEQFF
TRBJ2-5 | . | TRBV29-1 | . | TGCAGCGTTCTGAAGAGATTGAGGGGGGGATTACCGTACCAAGAGACCCAGTACTTC | CSVLKRLRGGLPYQETQYF
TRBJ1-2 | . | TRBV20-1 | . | TGCAGTGCTAGAGATAACGCGGGGGACGCTGGGGGCTACACCTTC | CSARDNAGDAGGYTF
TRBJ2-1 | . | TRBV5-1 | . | TGCGCCAGCAGCCGGGGGGGAGGACAGGGGAGCAATGAGCAGTTCTTC | CASSRGGGQGSNEQFF
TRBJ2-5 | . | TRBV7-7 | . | TGTGCCAGCAGCCCTGAGTTGGAGACCCAGTACTTC | CASSPELETQYF
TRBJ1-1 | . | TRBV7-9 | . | TGTGCCAGCAGCTTGGAGGCCCGCAACACTGAAGCTTTCTTT | CASSLEARNTEAFF
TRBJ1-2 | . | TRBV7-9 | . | TGTGCCAGCAGCTTAGGGGGGGCTCCTGGCTATGGCTACACCTTC | CASSLGGAPGYGYTF
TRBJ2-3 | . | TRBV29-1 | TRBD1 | TGCAGCGACCTGGGACAGCGCACAGATACGCAGTATTTT | CSDLGQRTDTQYF
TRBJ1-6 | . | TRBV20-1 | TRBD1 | TGCAGTGCAAGGGGACAGCCTGATAATTCACCCCTCCACTTT | CSARGQPDNSPLHF
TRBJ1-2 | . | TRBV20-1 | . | TGCAGTGCTAGAGATGATACCCCGGGACTCCGGGAGCGCGGTGGCTACACCTTC | CSARDDTPGLRERGGYTF
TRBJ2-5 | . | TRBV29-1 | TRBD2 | TGCAGCTGCCTACGGGGGGTATCCGGGACCCAGTACTTC | CSCLRGVSGTQYF
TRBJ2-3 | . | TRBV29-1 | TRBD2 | TGCAGCGTTGAAGATCAGGGAGGGCTCCCTAGCACAGATACGCAGTATTTT | CSVEDQGGLPSTDTQYF